A single sample gave rise to the 9 T cell receptor beta chains below, sequenced in a study of control samples from healthy donors and cancer patients. Libraries were prepared by immunoSEQ multiplex PCR; TCRdb keeps only in-frame clonotypes and omits some of them. The repertoire has about 150,000 clones, 85% to 95% of them found once; the top ten carry under 2.5%. Specimen: blood. Receptors originate from a man over 45 in good health.

V is TRBV9 and J is TRBJ1-2, with D unclear. The CDR3 spans 15 residues. Germline CDR1 reads SGDLS; CDR2 reads YYNGEE. The V end lost 4 bases, the J end lost 2 bases, and 15 bases lay between the germline ends. Here the CDR3 DNA reads TGTGCCAGCAGCAACTCTCACGGACTAAACTATGGCTACACCTTC. Translation gives CASSNSHGLNYGYTF.

The chain couples TRBV6-2 or TRBV6-3 to TRBJ2-1; TRBD1 matches at 7 bases. The CDR3 is 16 residues long. CDR1 is MNHEY and CDR2 is SVGEGT in the germline V gene. V lost 4 bases and J lost 4; bases outside the gene matches: 10. CDR3 nucleotides: TGTGCCAGCAGTTTCCCCCGGGACAGAACTTACAATGAGCAGTTCTTC. As protein: CASSFPRDRTYNEQFF.

The CDR3 DNA follows: TGTGCCAGCAGTTTCGCGACAGATACGCAGTATTTT. It translates to CASSFATDTQYF. V gene TRBV6-1 combines with J gene TRBJ2-3, with D unclear. Per the germline V gene, CDR1 is MNHNS and CDR2 is SASEGT. V was trimmed by 5 bases and J by 3 bases, leaving 6 bases between them. The CDR3 totals 12 residues.

This clone was observed a single time. The chain combines TRBV2 with TRBJ2-1, with TRBD1 matching over 10 bases. Germline CDR1 SNHLY, CDR2 FYNNEI. This CDR3 is 14 amino acids long. V was pared by 6 bases and J by 6 bases, with 5 bases of the junction left unmatched. The CDR3 DNA reads as TGTGCCAGCAGCCGGGACAGGGGATTCAATGAGCAGTTCTTC. Translating it yields CASSRDRGFNEQFF. Variable domain in full (rest from reference TRBV2 and TRBJ2-1): EPEVTQTPSHQVTQMGQEVILRCVPISNHLYFYWYRQILGQKVEFLVSFYNNEISEKSEIFDDQFSVERPDGSNFTLKIRSTKLEDSAMYFCASSRDRGFNEQFFGPGTRLTVL.

The chain uses TRBV28 and TRBJ2-5, with TRBD2 identical over 9 bases. Germline V CDR1 and CDR2: MDHEN, SYDVKM. This CDR3 is built from 15 residues. The J segment lost 5 bases and the V segment lost 2 bases, leaving 6 bases of the junction unmatched. CDR3 amino acids: CASSLAAGGGETQYF. In DNA form, the CDR3 reads TGTGCCAGCAGTTTAGCAGCGGGAGGCGGTGAGACCCAGTACTTC.

The chain recombines TRBV28 with TRBJ2-4; a weak D match, TRBD2 (5 bases). The germline V and J ends were trimmed by 6 bases and 7 bases, with 16 bases remaining between them. Germline CDR1 and CDR2: MDHEN and SYDVKM. This CDR3 is built from 14 residues. The CDR3 bases are TGTGCCAGCAGGAAACCGCCCCCGGGGAACATTCAGTACTTC. Its protein product is CASRKPPPGNIQYF.

The rearrangement uses TRBV28 and TRBJ1-2; 8 bases map to TRBD1. Germline loops: CDR1 MDHEN, CDR2 SYDVKM. The CDR3 runs to 15 residues. Germline trimming cut 6 bases from V and 4 bases from J; bases unmatched to any gene: 10. In DNA form, the CDR3 reads TGTGCCAGCAGCTCGCACAGACAGGGGTCCTATGGCTACACCTTC. Protein: CASSSHRQGSYGYTF.

This rearrangement joins TRBV5-1 to TRBJ1-2, with D perhaps TRBD1 (6 bases). The CDR3 contains 15 residues. Trimming pared 4 bases from V and 5 bases from J, leaving 18 bases between. The germline CDR1 and CDR2 sequences are SGHRS and YFSETQ. The CDR3 bases are TGCGCCAGCAGCATTGGAGGACAGATGGAATATGGCTACACCTTC. Residues: CASSIGGQMEYGYTF.

The genes are TRBV7-3 and TRBJ2-1; D gene ambiguous. The CDR3 runs 16 residues. V shed 1 base and J shed 1 base, with 11 bases lying between them. The germline CDR1 and CDR2 sequences are SGHTA and FQGTGA. The CDR3 here is CASSLNRWDSYNEQFF. DNA of the CDR3: TGTGCCAGCAGCTTAAACCGATGGGATTCCTACAATGAGCAGTTCTTC.